The clone carrying this T cell receptor beta chain was picked up many times. Its antigen is still unknown. 5'-RACE, quantitative and with molecular barcodes, yielded the TCR beta libraries. TCRdb itself ran the 5' RACE reads through MiXCR, one entry per CDR3 protein. The data show some 70,000 distinct CDR3 sequences, approximately 5% seen once. This entry comes from a study of CD8 T cells in ankylosing spondylitis. Findings and limits, study-wide: Matched ankylosing spondylitis synovial fluid reportedly showed significant enrichment of disease-linked clones.

Germline values: CDR1 SGHRS, CDR2 YFSETQ. The length of the CDR3 is 12 residues. The germline V and J ends were trimmed by 3 bases and 0 bases, with 4 bases remaining between them. The source material was blood, either unsorted or a sorted T cell fraction (not recorded which). The origin of this receptor is a male donor with ankylosing spondylitis or in good health (not recorded which). V usage is TRBV5-1 and J usage is TRBJ2-7; D gene uncertain. The CDR3: CASSSPSYEQYF. The CDR3 DNA reads TGCGCCAGCAGCTCCCCCTCCTACGAGCAGTACTTC. Full variable domain (remainder filled in from reference TRBV5-1 and TRBJ2-7): KAGVTQTPRYLIKTRGQQVTLSCSPISGHRSVSWYQQTPGQGLQFLFEYFSETQRNKGNFPGRFSGRQFSNSRSEMNVSTLELGDSALYLCASSSPSYEQYFGPGTRLTVT.